This T cell receptor beta chain is from a study of T cell responses to AZD1222 COVID-19 vaccine. Doses given second, at about 4 or about 12 weeks, were pooled. Using immunoSEQ multiplex PCR, the repertoire was profiled, and TCRdb retains in-frame clones only, with some absent. The sample includes approximately 150,000 clones, around 90% seen only once; the top ten take about 3.8%. For this clone: What it binds is not known.

Study conclusions and caveats: Spike was spanned by vaccine-associated CD4 TCRs, which were dominant at 160-218 and 743-854. None of the repertoires were sampled until the peak T cell response had passed. Once two AZD1222 doses were given, Spike-specific TCR breadth and depth went up.

With V trimmed by 0 bases and J by 4 bases, 5 bases remained unmatched. The CDR3 runs 15 residues. Germline V gives CDR1 MNHEY, CDR2 SMNVEV (reference sequence). The rearrangement links TRBV27 to TRBJ1-1; 7 nucleotides agree with TRBD1. The sequence was collected from an adult who received the AZD1222 COVID-19 vaccine. The sequenced sample was peripheral blood, obtained 28 days after the second AZD1222 dose. CDR3 region: CASSLSGQLGTEAFF. In DNA form, the CDR3 reads TGTGCCAGCAGTTTATCGGGACAGTTGGGCACTGAAGCTTTCTTT.